This T cell receptor (beta chain) was profiled in a study of T cell repertoires in cytomegalovirus infection. About the research overall: It was the public TCR beta signatures that indicated both CMV infection and matching HLA type.

TCRdb analysed the reads with MiXCR anew, one entry per CDR3 protein. This table holds some 150,000 distinct CDR3 sequences, 5% to 6.5% found once. This clonotype came up many times. The antigen is unknown. Notes on the study in general: The study identified carriers of CMV plus the relevant HLA from cumulative public TCR beta family frequency. Dominating the ex vivo response were HLA-C-restricted CMV-specific TCR beta clonotypes.

CDR3 length: 16 amino acids. Germline V CDR1 and CDR2: LNHDA, SQIVND (reference sequence). Trimming cost V 3 bases and J 2 bases, with 16 bases left between them. The receptor comes from a human donor in good health (CMV status not recorded). Some clones in this sample may be carry-over from other donors' samples. What was sequenced was PBMCs. The V call is TRBV19, the J call TRBJ1-1; weak D call: TRBD1 (5 bases). For the CDR3, the DNA is TGTGCCAGTAGTATTAGACCCGGGGGTGGAAACACTGAAGCTTTCTTT. Translating it yields CASSIRPGGGNTEAFF.